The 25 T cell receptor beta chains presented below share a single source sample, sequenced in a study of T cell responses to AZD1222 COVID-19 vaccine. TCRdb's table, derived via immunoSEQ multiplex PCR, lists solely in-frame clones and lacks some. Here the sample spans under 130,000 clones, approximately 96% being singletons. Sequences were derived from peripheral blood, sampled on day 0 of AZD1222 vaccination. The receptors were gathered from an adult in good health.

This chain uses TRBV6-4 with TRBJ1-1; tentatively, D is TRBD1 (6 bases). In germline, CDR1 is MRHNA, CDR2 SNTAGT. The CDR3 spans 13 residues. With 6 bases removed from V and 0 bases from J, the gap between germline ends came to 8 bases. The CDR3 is CASSRQVNTEAFF. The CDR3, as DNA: TGTGCCAGCAGCCGACAGGTGAACACTGAAGCTTTCTTT.

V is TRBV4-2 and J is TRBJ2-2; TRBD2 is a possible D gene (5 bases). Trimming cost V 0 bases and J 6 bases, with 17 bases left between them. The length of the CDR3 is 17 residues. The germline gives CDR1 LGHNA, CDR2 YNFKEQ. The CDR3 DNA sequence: TGTGCCAGCAGCCAAGATCCTTTGCCTACCGGGGCCGGGGAGCTGTTTTTT. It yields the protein CASSQDPLPTGAGELFF.

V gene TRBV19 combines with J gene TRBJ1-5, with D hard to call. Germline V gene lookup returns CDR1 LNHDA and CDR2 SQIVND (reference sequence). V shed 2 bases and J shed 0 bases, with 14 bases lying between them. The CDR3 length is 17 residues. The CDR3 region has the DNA TGTGCCAGTAGTATAAGTCGGCAGGAGTATAGCAATCAGCCCCAGCATTTT. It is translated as CASSISRQEYSNQPQHF.

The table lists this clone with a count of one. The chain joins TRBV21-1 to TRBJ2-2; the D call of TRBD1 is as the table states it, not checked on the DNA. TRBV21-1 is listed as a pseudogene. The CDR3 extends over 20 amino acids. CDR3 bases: TGTGCCAGCAGCAAAGCAGGAGGGACAGGACTCTTAAGTCACACCGGGGAGCTGTTTTTT. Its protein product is CASSKAGGTGLLSHTGELFF.

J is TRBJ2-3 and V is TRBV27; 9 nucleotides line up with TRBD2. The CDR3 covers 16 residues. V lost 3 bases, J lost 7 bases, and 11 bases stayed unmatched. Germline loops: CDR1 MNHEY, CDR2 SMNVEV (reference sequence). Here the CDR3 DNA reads TGTGCCAGCAGTTTCTTGATGGCTAGCGGGGTACATACGCAGTATTTT. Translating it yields CASSFLMASGVHTQYF.

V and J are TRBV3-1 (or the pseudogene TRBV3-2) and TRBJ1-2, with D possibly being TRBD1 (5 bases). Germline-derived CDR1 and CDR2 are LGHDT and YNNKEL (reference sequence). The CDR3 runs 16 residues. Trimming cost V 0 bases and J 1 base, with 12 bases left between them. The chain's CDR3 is CASSQEGTALNYGYTF. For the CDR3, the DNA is TGTGCCAGCAGCCAAGAGGGGACCGCCCTTAACTATGGCTACACCTTC.

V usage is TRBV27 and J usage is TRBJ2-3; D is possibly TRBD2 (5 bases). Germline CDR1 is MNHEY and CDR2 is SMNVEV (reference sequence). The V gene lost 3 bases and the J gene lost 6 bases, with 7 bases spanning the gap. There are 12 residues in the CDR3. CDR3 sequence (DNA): TGTGCCAGCAGTTTCCCGGGGGATACGCAGTATTTT. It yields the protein CASSFPGDTQYF.

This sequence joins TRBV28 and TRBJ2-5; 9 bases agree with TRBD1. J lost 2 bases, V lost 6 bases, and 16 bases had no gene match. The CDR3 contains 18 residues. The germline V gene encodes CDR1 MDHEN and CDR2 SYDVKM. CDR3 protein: CASRPRTLQGARQETQYF. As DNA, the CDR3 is TGTGCCAGCAGGCCCAGAACCCTACAGGGGGCGCGGCAAGAGACCCAGTACTTC.

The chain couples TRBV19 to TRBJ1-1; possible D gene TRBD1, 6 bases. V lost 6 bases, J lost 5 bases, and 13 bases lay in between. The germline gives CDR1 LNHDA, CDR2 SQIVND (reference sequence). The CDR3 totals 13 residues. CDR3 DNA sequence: TGTGCCAGTAGGCATCCTGGGACAACTGAAGCTTTCTTT. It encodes CASRHPGTTEAFF.

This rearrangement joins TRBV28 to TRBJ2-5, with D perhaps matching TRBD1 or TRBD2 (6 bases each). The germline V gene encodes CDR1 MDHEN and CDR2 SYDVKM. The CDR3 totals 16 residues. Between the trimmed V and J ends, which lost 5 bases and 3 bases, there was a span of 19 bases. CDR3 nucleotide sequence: TGTGCCAGCAGTGAACGAGGGGGGAGACCCAAAGAGACCCAGTACTTC. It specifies CASSERGGRPKETQYF. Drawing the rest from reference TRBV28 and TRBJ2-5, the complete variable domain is DVKVTQSSRYLVKRTGEKVFLECVQDMDHENMFWYRQDPGLGLRLIYFSYDVKMKEKGDIPEGYSVSREKKERFSLILESASTNQTSMYLCASSERGGRPKETQYFGPGTRLLVL.

CDR3 sequence reads: CASSFGDSYGYTF. CDR3 bases: TGTGCCAGCAGCTTTGGGGACAGCTATGGCTACACCTTC. The chain recombines TRBV11-2 with TRBJ1-2, with 7 bases that match TRBD1. This CDR3 spans 13 amino acids. Per germline, CDR1 SGHAT and CDR2 FQNNGV. Trimming cost V 3 bases and J 4 bases; bases outside gene matches: 2.

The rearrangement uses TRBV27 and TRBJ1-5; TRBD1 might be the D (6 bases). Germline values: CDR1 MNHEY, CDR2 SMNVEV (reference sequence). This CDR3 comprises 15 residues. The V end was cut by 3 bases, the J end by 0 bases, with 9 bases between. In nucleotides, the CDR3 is TGTGCCAGCAGTTTCAGGGGTTATAGCAATCAGCCCCAGCATTTT. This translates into CASSFRGYSNQPQHF.

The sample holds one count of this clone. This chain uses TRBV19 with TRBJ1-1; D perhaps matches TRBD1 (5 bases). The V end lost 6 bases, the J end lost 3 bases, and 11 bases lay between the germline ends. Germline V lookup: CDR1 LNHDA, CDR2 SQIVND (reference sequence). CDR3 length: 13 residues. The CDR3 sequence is CASSSTVDTEAFF. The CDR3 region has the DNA TGTGCCAGTAGCTCGACAGTGGACACTGAAGCTTTCTTT.

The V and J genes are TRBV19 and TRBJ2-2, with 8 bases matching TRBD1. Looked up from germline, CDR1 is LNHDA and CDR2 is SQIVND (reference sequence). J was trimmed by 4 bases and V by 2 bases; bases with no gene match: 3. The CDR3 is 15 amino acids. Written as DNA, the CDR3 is TGTGCCAGTAGTATAATTACAGGGGGCACCGGGGAGCTGTTTTTT. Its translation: CASSIITGGTGELFF. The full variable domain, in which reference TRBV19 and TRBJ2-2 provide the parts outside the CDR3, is DGGITQSPKYLFRKEGQNVTLSCEQNLNHDAMYWYRQDPGQGLRLIYYSQIVNDFQKGDIAEGYSVSREKKESFPLTVTSAQKNPTAFYLCASSIITGGTGELFFGEGSRLTVL.

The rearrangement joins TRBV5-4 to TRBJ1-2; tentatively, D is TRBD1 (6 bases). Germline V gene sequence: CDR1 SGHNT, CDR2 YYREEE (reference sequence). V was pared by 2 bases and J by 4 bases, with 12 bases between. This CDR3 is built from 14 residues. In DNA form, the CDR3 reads TGTGCCAGCAGCTTTGGACAGCCCATCTATGGCTACACCTTC. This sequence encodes CASSFGQPIYGYTF.

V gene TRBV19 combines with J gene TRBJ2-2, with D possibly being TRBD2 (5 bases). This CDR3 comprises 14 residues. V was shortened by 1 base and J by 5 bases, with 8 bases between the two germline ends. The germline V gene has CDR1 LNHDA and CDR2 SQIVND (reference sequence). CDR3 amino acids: CASSIGGATGELFF. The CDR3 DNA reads TGTGCCAGTAGTATAGGGGGAGCGACCGGGGAGCTGTTTTTT.

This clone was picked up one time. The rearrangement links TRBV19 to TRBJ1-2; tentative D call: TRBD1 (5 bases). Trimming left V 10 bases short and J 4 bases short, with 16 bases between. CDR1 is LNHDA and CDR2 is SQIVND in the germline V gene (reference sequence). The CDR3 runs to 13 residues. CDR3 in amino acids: CATDSPVGYGYTF. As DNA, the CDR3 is TGTGCCACCGACAGCCCGGTAGGCTATGGCTACACCTTC.

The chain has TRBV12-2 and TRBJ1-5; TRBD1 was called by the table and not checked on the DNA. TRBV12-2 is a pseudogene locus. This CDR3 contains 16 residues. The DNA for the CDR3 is TGTGCAAGTCGCTCCTCGACAGGGGCCGGTAATCAGCCCCAGCATTTT. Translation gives CASRSSTGAGNQPQHF.

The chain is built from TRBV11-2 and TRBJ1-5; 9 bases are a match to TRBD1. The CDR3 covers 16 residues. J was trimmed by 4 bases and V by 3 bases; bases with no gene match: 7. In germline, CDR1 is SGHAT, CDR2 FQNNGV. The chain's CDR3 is CASSFIRDRVNQPQHF. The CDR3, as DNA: TGTGCCAGCAGCTTTATCCGGGACAGGGTAAATCAGCCCCAGCATTTT.

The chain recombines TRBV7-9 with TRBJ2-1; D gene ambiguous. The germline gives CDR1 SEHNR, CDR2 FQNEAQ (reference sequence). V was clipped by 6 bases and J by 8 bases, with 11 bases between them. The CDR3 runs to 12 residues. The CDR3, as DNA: TGTGCCAGCAGAGAGGCCGTCGATGAGCAGTTCTTC. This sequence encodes CASREAVDEQFF.

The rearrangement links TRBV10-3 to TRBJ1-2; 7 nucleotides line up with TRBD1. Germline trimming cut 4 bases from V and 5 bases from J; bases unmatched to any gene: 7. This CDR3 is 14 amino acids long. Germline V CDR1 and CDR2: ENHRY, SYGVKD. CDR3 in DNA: TGTGCCATCAGTGTGGAGGGGGCGAAATATGGCTACACCTTC. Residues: CAISVEGAKYGYTF.

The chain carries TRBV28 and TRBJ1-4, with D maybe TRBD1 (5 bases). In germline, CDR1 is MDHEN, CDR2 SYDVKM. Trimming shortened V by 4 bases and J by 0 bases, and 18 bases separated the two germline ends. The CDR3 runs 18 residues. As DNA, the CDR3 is TGTGCCAGCAGTTCCCCAGGCTCTTTGGGGGCAACTAATGAAAAACTGTTTTTT. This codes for CASSSPGSLGATNEKLFF.

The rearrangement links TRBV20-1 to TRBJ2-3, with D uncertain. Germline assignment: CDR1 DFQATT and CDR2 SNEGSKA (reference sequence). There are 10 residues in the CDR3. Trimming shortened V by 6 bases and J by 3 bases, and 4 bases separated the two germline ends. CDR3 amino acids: CSARTDTQYF. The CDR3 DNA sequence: TGCAGTGCCCGGACAGATACGCAGTATTTT.

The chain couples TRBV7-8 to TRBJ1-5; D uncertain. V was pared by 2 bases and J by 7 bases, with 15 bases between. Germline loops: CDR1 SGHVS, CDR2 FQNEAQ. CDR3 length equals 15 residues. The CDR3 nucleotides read TGTGCCAGCAGCTTATTGAGTGGACCTGGGCAGCCCCAGCATTTT. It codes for CASSLLSGPGQPQHF.

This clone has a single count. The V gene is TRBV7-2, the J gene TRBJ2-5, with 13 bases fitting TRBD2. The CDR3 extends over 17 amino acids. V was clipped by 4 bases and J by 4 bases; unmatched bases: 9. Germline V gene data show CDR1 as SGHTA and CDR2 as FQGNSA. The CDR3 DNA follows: TGTGCCAGCAGCTCTTGGACTAGCGGGGGCTTCCCAGAGACCCAGTACTTC. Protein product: CASSSWTSGGFPETQYF. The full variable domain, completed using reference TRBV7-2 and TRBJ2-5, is GAGVSQSPSNKVTEKGKDVELRCDPISGHTALYWYRQSLGQGLEFLIYFQGNSAPDKSGLPSDRFSAERTGGSVSTLTIQRTQQEDSAVYLCASSSWTSGGFPETQYFGPGTRLLVL.